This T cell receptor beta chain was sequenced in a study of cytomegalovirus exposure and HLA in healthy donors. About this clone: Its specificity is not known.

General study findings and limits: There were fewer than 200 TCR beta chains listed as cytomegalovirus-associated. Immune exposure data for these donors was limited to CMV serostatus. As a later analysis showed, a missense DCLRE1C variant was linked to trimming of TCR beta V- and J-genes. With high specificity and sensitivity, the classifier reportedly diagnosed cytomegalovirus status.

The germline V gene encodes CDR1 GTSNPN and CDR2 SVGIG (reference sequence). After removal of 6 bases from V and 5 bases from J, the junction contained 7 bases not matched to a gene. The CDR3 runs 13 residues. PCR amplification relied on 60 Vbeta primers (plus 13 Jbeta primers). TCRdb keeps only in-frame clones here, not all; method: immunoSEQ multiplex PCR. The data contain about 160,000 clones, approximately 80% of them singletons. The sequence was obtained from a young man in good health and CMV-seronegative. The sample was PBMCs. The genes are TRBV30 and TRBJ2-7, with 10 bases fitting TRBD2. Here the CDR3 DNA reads TGTGCCTGCTTTAGCGGGGGGCTAAACGAGCAGTACTTC. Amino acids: CACFSGGLNEQYF.